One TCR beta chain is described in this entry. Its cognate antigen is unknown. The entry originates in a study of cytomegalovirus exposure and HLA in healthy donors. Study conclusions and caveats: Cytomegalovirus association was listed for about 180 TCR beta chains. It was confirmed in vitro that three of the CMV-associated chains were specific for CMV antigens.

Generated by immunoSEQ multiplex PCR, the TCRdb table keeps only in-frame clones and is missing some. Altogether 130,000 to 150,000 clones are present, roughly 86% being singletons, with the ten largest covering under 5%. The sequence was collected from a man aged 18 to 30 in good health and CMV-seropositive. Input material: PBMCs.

Here the CDR3 DNA reads TGTGCCAGCAGCGTCTACAGGGGGCAGCGGGGCTACGAGCAGTACTTC. It codes for CASSVYRGQRGYEQYF. The chain has TRBV7-8 and TRBJ2-7; 9 positions match TRBD1. The CDR3 totals 16 residues. CDR1 and CDR2 from the germline V gene are SGHVS and FQNEAQ. V lost 5 bases to trimming and J lost 3 bases; unmatched junction nucleotides: 11.